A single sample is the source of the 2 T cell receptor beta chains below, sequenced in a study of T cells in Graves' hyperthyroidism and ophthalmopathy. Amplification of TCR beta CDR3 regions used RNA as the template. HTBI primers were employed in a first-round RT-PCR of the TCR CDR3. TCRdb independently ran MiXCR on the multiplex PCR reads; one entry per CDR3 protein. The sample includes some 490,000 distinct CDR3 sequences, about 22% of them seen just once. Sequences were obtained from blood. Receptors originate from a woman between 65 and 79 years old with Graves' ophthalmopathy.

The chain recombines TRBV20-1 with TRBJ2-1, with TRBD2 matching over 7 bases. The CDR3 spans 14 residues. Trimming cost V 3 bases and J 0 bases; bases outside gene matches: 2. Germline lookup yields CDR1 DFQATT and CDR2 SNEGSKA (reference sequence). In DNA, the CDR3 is TGCAGTGCTAGTGAGCGGGGCTCCTACAATGAGCAGTTCTTC. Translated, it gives CSASERGSYNEQFF.

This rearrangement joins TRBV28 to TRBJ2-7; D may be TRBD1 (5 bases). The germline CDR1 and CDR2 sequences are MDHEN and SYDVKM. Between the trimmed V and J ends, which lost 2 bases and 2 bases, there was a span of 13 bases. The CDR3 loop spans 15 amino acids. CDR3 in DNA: TGTGCCAGCAGTTTACAGGACCAAGGGGCCTACGAGCAGTACTTC. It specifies CASSLQDQGAYEQYF.